This is a list of T cell receptor beta chains from one sample in a study of vaccination effects on CD4 cells after COVID-19. Their specific antigens are unknown. Assay used: immunoSEQ multiplex PCR; TCRdb lists only in-frame clones, some missing. This sample carries 40,000 or so clones, 65% to 85% of them seen once, and the ten largest clones take 2.5% to 3.5%. Sequencing used CD4+ T cells from PBMCs cultured without peptide, obtained before COVID-19 vaccination. Receptors were obtained from a human donor who received a COVID-19 vaccine. Both conserved end residues are part of each CDR3. Each record gives: V gene, J gene, D gene, clone size, CDR3 protein, CDR3 DNA. The D gene is left open where the match is weak. Clone size is shown for a subset of rows, as once, few, many or a class of expanded clone.

v_call: TRBV18
j_call: TRBJ1-1
d_call: .
clone_size: once
cdr3_aa: CASSPGTPTEAFF
cdr3_nt: TGTGCCAGCTCTCCCGGGACACCCACTGAAGCTTTCTTT

v_call: TRBV27
j_call: TRBJ1-6
d_call: .
clone_size: .
cdr3_aa: CASSPRENNSPLHF
cdr3_nt: TGTGCCAGCAGTCCCAGGGAAAATAATTCACCCCTCCACTTT

v_call: TRBV18
j_call: TRBJ1-5
d_call: .
clone_size: .
cdr3_aa: CASSPNGGGNQPQHF
cdr3_nt: TGTGCCAGCTCCCCTAATGGGGGAGGCAATCAGCCCCAGCATTTT

v_call: TRBV2
j_call: TRBJ2-5
d_call: TRBD2
clone_size: .
cdr3_aa: CASILRETSGTFQETQYF
cdr3_nt: TGTGCCAGCATCTTAAGGGAGACTAGCGGGACCTTCCAAGAGACCCAGTACTTC

v_call: TRBV27
j_call: TRBJ2-7
d_call: .
clone_size: .
cdr3_aa: CASSLVPRVSDEQYF
cdr3_nt: TGTGCCAGCAGTTTAGTCCCCAGGGTGTCGGACGAGCAGTACTTC

v_call: TRBV18
j_call: TRBJ1-2
d_call: TRBD1
clone_size: .
cdr3_aa: CASSPPGHRGLLNYGYTF
cdr3_nt: TGTGCCAGCTCACCACCAGGCCACAGGGGCCTACTTAACTATGGCTACACCTTC

v_call: TRBV15
j_call: TRBJ2-5
d_call: .
clone_size: .
cdr3_aa: CATSRDFVRLQETQYF
cdr3_nt: TGTGCCACCAGCAGAGATTTTGTCCGGTTACAAGAGACCCAGTACTTC

v_call: TRBV6-5
j_call: TRBJ2-1
d_call: .
clone_size: .
cdr3_aa: CASSLLGGSYNEQFF
cdr3_nt: TGTGCCAGCAGTCTCCTTGGGGGTTCCTACAATGAGCAGTTCTTC

v_call: TRBV12-3/TRBV12-4
j_call: TRBJ2-7
d_call: .
clone_size: .
cdr3_aa: CASSSAGTYEQYF
cdr3_nt: TGTGCCAGCAGTTCGGCAGGGACCTACGAGCAGTACTTC

v_call: TRBV3-1/TRBV3-2
j_call: TRBJ1-5
d_call: .
clone_size: few
cdr3_aa: CASSPTMGHQPQHF
cdr3_nt: TGTGCCAGCAGCCCGACTATGGGACATCAGCCCCAGCATTTT

v_call: TRBV14
j_call: TRBJ1-2
d_call: TRBD1
clone_size: .
cdr3_aa: CASSQTGANYGYTF
cdr3_nt: TGTGCCAGCAGCCAGACAGGGGCCAACTATGGCTACACCTTC

v_call: TRBV9
j_call: TRBJ2-7
d_call: TRBD2
clone_size: .
cdr3_aa: CASSASGTSGGGQYF
cdr3_nt: TGTGCCAGCAGCGCGTCCGGGACTAGCGGTGGTGGGCAGTACTTC

v_call: TRBV5-1
j_call: TRBJ2-6
d_call: .
clone_size: .
cdr3_aa: CASSYQGEANVLTF
cdr3_nt: TGCGCCAGCAGCTACCAAGGAGAGGCCAACGTCCTGACTTTC

v_call: TRBV7-9
j_call: TRBJ1-1
d_call: .
clone_size: few
cdr3_aa: CASSRAGRGNTEAFF
cdr3_nt: TGTGCCAGCAGTCGAGCGGGTAGGGGGAACACTGAAGCTTTCTTT

v_call: TRBV10-3
j_call: TRBJ2-5
d_call: .
clone_size: .
cdr3_aa: CAANQDLEETQYF
cdr3_nt: TGTGCCGCCAACCAGGACCTTGAAGAGACCCAGTACTTC

v_call: TRBV28
j_call: TRBJ2-1
d_call: .
clone_size: .
cdr3_aa: CASSIGREQFF
cdr3_nt: TGTGCCAGCAGCATCGGAAGGGAGCAGTTCTTC

v_call: TRBV2
j_call: TRBJ2-5
d_call: TRBD2
clone_size: .
cdr3_aa: CASRGLALVQETQYF
cdr3_nt: TGTGCCAGCAGGGGACTAGCTCTGGTTCAAGAGACCCAGTACTTC

v_call: TRBV12-3/TRBV12-4
j_call: TRBJ2-7
d_call: .
clone_size: .
cdr3_aa: CASSRLSGEQYF
cdr3_nt: TGTGCCAGCAGCCGACTGTCGGGTGAGCAGTACTTC

v_call: TRBV5-8
j_call: TRBJ1-1
d_call: .
clone_size: .
cdr3_aa: CASSFRFTEAFF
cdr3_nt: TGTGCCAGCAGCTTTAGGTTTACTGAAGCTTTCTTT

v_call: TRBV7-8
j_call: TRBJ2-7
d_call: .
clone_size: .
cdr3_aa: CASSLRGDSYEQYF
cdr3_nt: TGTGCCAGCAGCTTAAGAGGGGACTCCTACGAGCAGTACTTC

v_call: TRBV5-4
j_call: TRBJ2-3
d_call: .
clone_size: .
cdr3_aa: CASSLDFSTDTQYF
cdr3_nt: TGTGCCAGCAGCTTGGACTTTAGCACAGATACGCAGTATTTT

v_call: TRBV24-1
j_call: TRBJ1-2
d_call: .
clone_size: .
cdr3_aa: CATSDVGEGYTF
cdr3_nt: TGTGCCACCAGTGATGTGGGGGAAGGCTACACCTTC

v_call: TRBV12-3/TRBV12-4
j_call: TRBJ1-2
d_call: TRBD1
clone_size: few
cdr3_aa: CASSGQGYGYTF
cdr3_nt: TGTGCCAGCAGCGGACAGGGCTATGGCTACACCTTC

v_call: TRBV7-9
j_call: TRBJ2-7
d_call: .
clone_size: .
cdr3_aa: CASSLWGRASSYEQYF
cdr3_nt: TGTGCCAGCAGCTTATGGGGCAGGGCCTCCTCCTACGAGCAGTACTTC

v_call: TRBV15
j_call: TRBJ2-7
d_call: TRBD1
clone_size: few
cdr3_aa: CATSRDGSLGYKPGQGDEQYF
cdr3_nt: TGTGCCACCAGCAGAGATGGGTCTCTTGGGTATAAACCGGGACAGGGAGACGAGCAGTACTTC

v_call: TRBV2
j_call: TRBJ1-2
d_call: TRBD1
clone_size: .
cdr3_aa: CASSFPGQGKGGYTF
cdr3_nt: TGTGCCAGCAGTTTTCCGGGACAGGGGAAAGGAGGCTACACCTTC

v_call: TRBV7-2
j_call: TRBJ1-1
d_call: .
clone_size: .
cdr3_aa: CASRKDRALNTEAFF
cdr3_nt: TGTGCCAGCAGAAAGGACAGAGCCCTGAACACTGAAGCTTTCTTT

v_call: TRBV9
j_call: TRBJ2-1
d_call: .
clone_size: .
cdr3_aa: CASSGGTPSSYNEQFF
cdr3_nt: TGTGCCAGCAGCGGGGGTACCCCAAGCTCCTACAATGAGCAGTTCTTC

v_call: TRBV29-1
j_call: TRBJ1-2
d_call: .
clone_size: few
cdr3_aa: CSVAGIRGKLNYGYTF
cdr3_nt: TGCAGCGTTGCGGGGATCAGGGGCAAACTTAACTATGGCTACACCTTC

v_call: TRBV6-1
j_call: TRBJ1-1
d_call: .
clone_size: .
cdr3_aa: CASSEAGGRDGTEAFF
cdr3_nt: TGTGCCAGCAGTGAAGCAGGGGGTCGAGACGGCACTGAAGCTTTCTTT

v_call: TRBV28
j_call: TRBJ2-4
d_call: TRBD1
clone_size: .
cdr3_aa: CASRGQGLAKNIQYF
cdr3_nt: TGTGCCAGCAGAGGACAGGGTCTAGCCAAAAACATTCAGTACTTC

v_call: TRBV27
j_call: TRBJ1-6
d_call: .
clone_size: .
cdr3_aa: CASSPGRGVSPLHF
cdr3_nt: TGTGCCAGCAGTCCGGGACGGGGAGTTTCACCCCTCCACTTT

v_call: TRBV6-2/TRBV6-3
j_call: TRBJ2-5
d_call: TRBD2
clone_size: .
cdr3_aa: CASSYPGLAAQETQYF
cdr3_nt: TGTGCCAGCAGTTACCCCGGACTAGCGGCGCAAGAGACCCAGTACTTC

v_call: TRBV12-3/TRBV12-4
j_call: TRBJ1-5
d_call: .
clone_size: .
cdr3_aa: CASSFEGGQPQHF
cdr3_nt: TGTGCCAGCAGTTTTGAGGGTGGGCAGCCCCAGCATTTT

v_call: TRBV24-1
j_call: TRBJ2-2
d_call: .
clone_size: .
cdr3_aa: CATSDFGTGNTGELFF
cdr3_nt: TGTGCCACCAGTGATTTTGGGACGGGGAACACCGGGGAGCTGTTTTTT

v_call: TRBV15
j_call: TRBJ2-3
d_call: .
clone_size: .
cdr3_aa: CATSRGGGSDTQYF
cdr3_nt: TGTGCCACCAGCAGAGGAGGTGGTTCAGATACGCAGTATTTT

v_call: TRBV20-1
j_call: TRBJ2-1
d_call: TRBD2
clone_size: .
cdr3_aa: CSASQLAGGYNEQFF
cdr3_nt: TGCAGTGCTAGTCAGCTAGCGGGGGGCTACAATGAGCAGTTCTTC

v_call: TRBV5-8
j_call: TRBJ2-7
d_call: .
clone_size: .
cdr3_aa: CASSLTDYEQYF
cdr3_nt: TGTGCCAGCAGCTTAACGGATTACGAGCAGTACTTC

v_call: TRBV7-2
j_call: TRBJ2-7
d_call: TRBD2
clone_size: once
cdr3_aa: CASRIAGGDEQYF
cdr3_nt: TGTGCCAGCAGAATAGCGGGAGGCGACGAGCAGTACTTC

v_call: TRBV7-9
j_call: TRBJ2-1
d_call: .
clone_size: .
cdr3_aa: CASSLWVVATNNEQFF
cdr3_nt: TGTGCCAGCAGCTTATGGGTGGTAGCAACTAACAATGAGCAGTTCTTC

v_call: TRBV6-5
j_call: TRBJ1-2
d_call: TRBD1
clone_size: .
cdr3_aa: CASSARQGIHGYTF
cdr3_nt: TGTGCCAGCAGCGCCAGACAGGGCATTCATGGCTACACCTTC

v_call: TRBV19
j_call: TRBJ2-1
d_call: TRBD2
clone_size: .
cdr3_aa: CASSPGDWGGSYNEQFF
cdr3_nt: TGTGCCAGTAGTCCCGGGGACTGGGGGGGCTCCTACAATGAGCAGTTCTTC

v_call: TRBV3-1/TRBV3-2
j_call: TRBJ1-2
d_call: .
clone_size: few
cdr3_aa: CASSPMSVGGYGYTF
cdr3_nt: TGTGCCAGCAGCCCAATGTCGGTCGGGGGCTATGGCTACACCTTC

v_call: TRBV4-2
j_call: TRBJ1-6
d_call: .
clone_size: .
cdr3_aa: CASSQGTSHNSPLHF
cdr3_nt: TGTGCCAGCAGCCAAGGGACTTCCCATAATTCACCCCTCCACTTT

v_call: TRBV9
j_call: TRBJ2-2
d_call: .
clone_size: once
cdr3_aa: CASSVGGLSNTGELFF
cdr3_nt: TGTGCCAGCAGCGTAGGGGGGTTAAGTAACACCGGGGAGCTGTTTTTT

v_call: TRBV5-1
j_call: TRBJ1-1
d_call: TRBD1
clone_size: once
cdr3_aa: CASSPMDRGREAFF
cdr3_nt: TGCGCCAGCAGCCCTATGGACAGGGGGCGTGAGGCTTTCTTT

v_call: TRBV18
j_call: TRBJ2-3
d_call: .
clone_size: .
cdr3_aa: CASSLGATDTQYF
cdr3_nt: TGTGCCAGCTCATTGGGGGCCACAGATACGCAGTATTTT

v_call: TRBV9
j_call: TRBJ2-1
d_call: .
clone_size: .
cdr3_aa: CASSVATSSYNEQFF
cdr3_nt: TGTGCCAGCAGCGTAGCTACAAGCTCCTACAATGAGCAGTTCTTC

v_call: TRBV6-5
j_call: TRBJ1-5
d_call: TRBD1
clone_size: .
cdr3_aa: CASSYSSRTGGQPQHF
cdr3_nt: TGTGCCAGCAGTTACTCCAGTAGGACAGGGGGTCAGCCCCAGCATTTT

v_call: TRBV6-5
j_call: TRBJ1-5
d_call: .
clone_size: .
cdr3_aa: CASTPGLAQPQHF
cdr3_nt: TGTGCCAGCACACCAGGGCTTGCTCAGCCCCAGCATTTT

v_call: TRBV12-3/TRBV12-4
j_call: TRBJ2-7
d_call: .
clone_size: .
cdr3_aa: CASSLSTYEQYF
cdr3_nt: TGTGCCAGCAGTTTATCTACATACGAGCAGTACTTC

v_call: TRBV5-1
j_call: TRBJ2-5
d_call: .
clone_size: .
cdr3_aa: CASSLGQGPGETQYF
cdr3_nt: TGCGCCAGCAGCTTGGGGCAGGGGCCGGGGGAGACCCAGTACTTC

v_call: TRBV18
j_call: TRBJ1-1
d_call: .
clone_size: .
cdr3_aa: CASSTGQNTEAFF
cdr3_nt: TGTGCCAGCTCAACGGGACAGAACACTGAAGCTTTCTTT

v_call: TRBV4-3
j_call: TRBJ2-3
d_call: TRBD2
clone_size: .
cdr3_aa: CASSQGVAGGGDTQYF
cdr3_nt: TGCGCCAGCAGCCAAGGAGTGGCGGGGGGAGGAGATACGCAGTATTTT

v_call: TRBV4-1
j_call: TRBJ1-5
d_call: TRBD1
clone_size: .
cdr3_aa: CASSQDMRQGGSGPQHF
cdr3_nt: TGCGCCAGCAGCCAAGATATGAGACAGGGTGGATCGGGGCCCCAGCATTTT